This TCR beta chain was sequenced during a study of Graves' ophthalmopathy and Graves' hyperthyroidism (dated by TCRdb to between 2017 and 2018). Broadly, across the study: Peripheral blood was collected before any treatment was given, at the time of initial diagnosis. TCR beta repertoire signatures were used to distinguish Graves' ophthalmopathy from Graves' hyperthyroidism and to predict progression to ophthalmopathy. In total, 135 blood samples were TCR-sequenced: approximately 40 ophthalmopathy, around 75 hyperthyroidism and 17 hyperthyroidism-to-ophthalmopathy patients. A discovery set of 100 patients (roughly 41 ophthalmopathy, 60 or so stable hyperthyroidism) was enrolled to explore V-J signatures distinguishing ophthalmopathy from hyperthyroidism. An independent validation cohort was composed of fewer than 20 hyperthyroidism patients and some 16 patients who later progressed from hyperthyroidism to ophthalmopathy. In several hyperthyroidism patients, the T-cell repertoires found in thyroid tissue were compared with those found in blood. Following sampling, methimazole starting at 30 mg daily was administered to hyperthyroidism patients, and high-dose intravenous methylprednisolone was administered to ophthalmopathy patients.

The full study reports these points: Most of the expanded thyroid clonotypes with a frequency above 0.001 were also detected in blood, and it was suggested that the thyroid immune response may be reflected by blood repertoires. The 13-signature model separated ophthalmopathy from stable hyperthyroidism with approximately 90% sensitivity and 81.08% specificity in cross-validation, and 80%/75% in the test set. Sample size was not statistically predetermined, and group allocation was not concealed from the investigators. In validation, the model predicted ophthalmopathy progression with about 70% sensitivity and approximately 78% specificity; eleven to twelve predicted patients were CT-confirmed with GO in a median of about 7.1 months.

For repertoire sequencing, the TCR beta CDR3 regions were amplified from RNA transcripts. The first round of RT-PCR was done with HTBI primers and the Qiagen OneStep RT-PCR kit, and was followed by a second round of multiplex PCR, then size selection and purification. Libraries were sequenced paired-end with 100 bp reads on an Illumina HiSeq2000. The authors' analysis ran thus. SOAPnuke was used to process the reads, removing any read that contained adapters or uncalled bases, had a mean Phred below 15, or lacked an exact match to the constant primer or identifier. COPE v1.2.5 was used to merge the high-quality paired reads. Clonotypes were defined as unique nucleotide sequences and were aligned to IMGT TRB V, D and J references using MiTCR v1.1. The analysis was limited to V-J combinations with a frequency above 0.0001, which together covered 99% to 99.2% of the repertoires. A TCR clonal expansion and chaos score per V-J combination was defined as the ratio of F50 clonal expansion to chaos observed in the TCRdist matrix. Features were reduced by Welch's t-statistics and random forest to about a dozen V-J combinations, which fed a naive Bayes classifier. The similarity between thyroid and blood repertoires was quantified using the Morisita-Horn index. The public reads were reprocessed in TCRdb via fastp at Q25 and MiXCR, keeping in-frame beta chains. Rows with a matching CDR3 protein are joined into one entry that keeps the most common DNA and genes. For this entry, the V and J calls and clone size follow TCRdb and not the study's own pipeline. This sample comprises about 660,000 distinct CDR3 sequences, roughly 41% of them detected only once. The ten largest account for roughly 3.5% of the sample.

Ophthalmopathy patients were characterized by moderately to severely active disease, a Clinical Activity Score of at least 3, a NOSPECS grade of at least 4, and a disease duration under 3 months. Patients with other autoimmune diseases, uncontrolled infections, pregnancy or lactation were excluded. Clinical symptoms, serum thyroxine, TRAb, thyroid ultrasound and orbital computed tomography formed the basis of the diagnosis. PBMCs were isolated from approximately 10 ml of fresh peripheral blood by Ficoll-Paque density gradient centrifugation. Trizol reagent was used to extract the total RNA, and its quality was then checked on an Agilent 2100 Bioanalyzer. Counted from cysteine to phenylalanine, this CDR3 has 14 amino acids. The only DNA kept is the CDR3, 42 bases in frame from the first base. Unmatched junction bases come to 8, with V trimmed by 5 bases and J by 5 bases. From the germline V gene, CDR1 is MGHDK and CDR2 is SYGVNS.

Turning to this clonotype: The antigen it recognizes is unknown. Base qualities are missing; no much larger clone stands one base away.

This receptor was identified in an adult man with Graves' ophthalmopathy. The sample consisted of peripheral blood. This receptor chain uses TRBV25-1 and TRBJ1-2, with 7 bases in between that match TRBD1. The nucleotide sequence is TGTGCCAGCAGTTTATTCGGCAGGGGGTATGGCTACACCTTC. Its amino acids are CASSLFGRGYGYTF.